The clone carrying this T cell receptor (beta chain) turned up a few times. One end of the junction varies from germline; a read error may be responsible. These data come from a study of graft-versus-host responses after intestinal transplantation. Sequencing was performed with immunoSEQ multiplex PCR; in TCRdb, only in-frame clones are kept and a portion is missing. This sample yields fewer than 20,000 clones, of which approximately 30% are seen a single time; 3.7% belongs to the top ten. Once the reaction had ended, proliferating CFSE-low CD3+CD4+ and CD3+CD8+ responders were sorted. The sequence was obtained from a human patient who received an intestinal transplant. Source: alloreactive CD4+ T cells from a mixed lymphocyte reaction culture, taken before intestinal transplant. Specified subset: CFSE-low proliferating T cells sorted from roughly 6-day pre-transplant mixed lymphocyte reaction (GvH or HvG direction).

This CDR3 is CASNEQGYQETQYF. The DNA of the CDR3 is TGTGCCAGCAATGAACAGGGATACCAAGAGACCCAGTACTTC. The chain carries TRBV2 and TRBJ2-5, with D possibly being TRBD1 (6 bases). Germline loops: CDR1 SNHLY, CDR2 FYNNEI. The CDR3 runs to 14 residues. Supplemented by reference TRBV2 and TRBJ2-5, the full variable domain reads EPEVTQTPSHQVTQMGQEVILRCVPISNHLYFYWYRQILGQKVEFLVSFYNNEISEKSEIFDDQFSVERPDGSNFTLKIRSTKLEDSAMYFCASNEQGYQETQYFGPGTRLLVL.